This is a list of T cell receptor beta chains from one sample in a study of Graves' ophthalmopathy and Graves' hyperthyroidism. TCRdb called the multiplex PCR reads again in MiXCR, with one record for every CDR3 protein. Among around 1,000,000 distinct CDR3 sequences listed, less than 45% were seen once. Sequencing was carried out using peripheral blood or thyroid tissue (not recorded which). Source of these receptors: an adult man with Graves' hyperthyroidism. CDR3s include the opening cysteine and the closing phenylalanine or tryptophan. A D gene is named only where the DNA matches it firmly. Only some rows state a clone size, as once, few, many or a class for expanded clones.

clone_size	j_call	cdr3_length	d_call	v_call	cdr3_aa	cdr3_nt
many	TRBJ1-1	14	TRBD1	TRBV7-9	CASSQTGGRTEAFF	TGTGCCAGCAGTCAAACAGGGGGCAGGACTGAAGCTTTCTTT
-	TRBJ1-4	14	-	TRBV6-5	CASSPTVTNEKLFF	TGTGCCAGCAGCCCCACAGTTACTAATGAAAAACTGTTTTTT
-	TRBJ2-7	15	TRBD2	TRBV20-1	CSARDYAGASYEQYF	TGCAGTGCTAGAGATTATGCGGGAGCATCCTACGAGCAGTACTTC
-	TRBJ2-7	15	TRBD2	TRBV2	CASSLIAGGPLEQYF	TGTGCCAGCAGTCTGATAGCGGGGGGGCCCCTCGAGCAGTACTTC
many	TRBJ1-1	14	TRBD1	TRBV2	CASSIEQGMGEAFF	TGTGCCAGCAGTATTGAACAGGGGATGGGCGAAGCTTTCTTT
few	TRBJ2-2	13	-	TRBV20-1	CSALLTGPGELFF	TGCAGTGCTCTTCTGACAGGACCCGGGGAGCTGTTTTTT
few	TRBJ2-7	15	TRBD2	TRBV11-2	CASTGRSGGLREQYF	TGTGCCAGCACAGGTCGAAGCGGGGGGCTACGCGAGCAGTACTTC
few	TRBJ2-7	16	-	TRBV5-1	CASSLVWTTMEGEQYF	TGCGCCAGCAGCTTGGTGTGGACAACGATGGAGGGCGAGCAGTACTTC
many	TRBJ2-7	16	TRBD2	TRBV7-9	CASSTVPLAGAYEQYF	TGTGCCAGCAGCACCGTTCCCCTAGCGGGGGCCTACGAGCAGTACTTC
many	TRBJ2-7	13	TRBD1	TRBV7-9	CASSSGQGTEQYF	TGTGCCAGCAGCTCGGGACAGGGCACCGAGCAGTACTTC
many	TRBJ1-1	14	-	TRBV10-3	CAISESEGNTEAFF	TGTGCCATCAGTGAGTCGGAGGGGAACACTGAAGCTTTCTTT
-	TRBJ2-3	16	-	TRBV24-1	CATSDKSGPAADTQYF	TGTGCCACCAGTGATAAGAGCGGACCAGCCGCAGATACGCAGTATTTT
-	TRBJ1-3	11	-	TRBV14	CASTEGNTIYF	TGTGCCAGCACAGAGGGGAACACCATATATTTT
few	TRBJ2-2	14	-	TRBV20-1	CSAYRSGFAGELFF	TGCAGTGCTTACAGGAGTGGGTTTGCCGGGGAGCTGTTTTTT
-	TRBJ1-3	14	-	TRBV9	CASSQPLSSGTIYF	TGTGCCAGCAGCCAGCCCCTGTCGAGTGGCACCATATATTTT
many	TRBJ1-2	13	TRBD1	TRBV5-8	CASSTGTAYGYTF	TGTGCCAGCAGCACGGGGACAGCCTATGGCTACACCTTC
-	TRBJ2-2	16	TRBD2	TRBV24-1	CASSPQTSGGTGELFF	TGTGCCAGCAGTCCGCAAACTAGCGGCGGGACCGGGGAGCTGTTTTTT
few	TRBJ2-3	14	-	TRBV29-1	CSVGSSGSTDTQYF	TGCAGCGTTGGGAGTAGTGGGAGCACAGATACGCAGTATTTT
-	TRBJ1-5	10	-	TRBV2	CASWNQPQHF	TGTGCCAGCTGGAATCAGCCCCAGCATTTT
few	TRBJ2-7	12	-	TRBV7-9	CASSLDSHEQYF	TGTGCCAGCAGCTTAGATAGCCACGAGCAGTACTTC
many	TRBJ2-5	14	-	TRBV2	CASHGQGRQETQYF	TGTGCCAGCCACGGACAAGGCCGCCAAGAGACCCAGTACTTC
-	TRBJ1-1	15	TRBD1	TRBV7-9	CASSPQGAGNTEAFF	TGTGCCAGCAGCCCTCAGGGGGCCGGGAACACTGAAGCTTTCTTT
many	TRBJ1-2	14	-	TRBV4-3	CASSQDRGAYGYTF	TGCGCCAGCAGCCAAGACAGGGGCGCCTATGGCTACACCTTC
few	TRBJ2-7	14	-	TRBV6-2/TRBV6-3	CASAVLGRSYEQYF	TGTGCCAGCGCGGTGTTAGGGAGGTCCTACGAGCAGTACTTC
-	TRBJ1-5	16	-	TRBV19	CASTPGRAFSNQPQHF	TGTGCCAGCACCCCCGGAAGGGCATTTAGCAATCAGCCCCAGCATTTT
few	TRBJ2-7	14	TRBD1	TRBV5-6	CASTRTGVYYEQYF	TGTGCCAGCACAAGGACAGGGGTTTACTACGAGCAGTACTTC
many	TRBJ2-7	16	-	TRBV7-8	CASSLSFASGDREQYF	TGTGCCAGCAGCTTAAGTTTCGCCAGCGGCGATAGGGAGCAGTACTTC
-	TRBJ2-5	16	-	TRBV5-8	CASSWGRGFVEETQYF	TGTGCCAGCAGTTGGGGACGGGGGTTTGTCGAAGAGACCCAGTACTTC
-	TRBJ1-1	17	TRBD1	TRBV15	CATSSLGTGGRNTEAFF	TGTGCCACCAGCAGCCTAGGGACAGGGGGTAGGAACACTGAAGCTTTCTTT
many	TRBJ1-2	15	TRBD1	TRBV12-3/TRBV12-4	CASIPLRDRVYGYTF	TGTGCCAGCATCCCACTCCGGGACAGGGTTTATGGCTACACCTTC
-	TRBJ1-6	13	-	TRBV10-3	CAIRDMGNSPLHF	TGTGCCATCAGGGACATGGGTAATTCACCCCTCCACTTT
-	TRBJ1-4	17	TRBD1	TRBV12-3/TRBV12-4	CASNNVSQGASNEKLFF	TGTGCCAGCAACAATGTCTCCCAGGGGGCGAGTAATGAAAAACTGTTTTTT
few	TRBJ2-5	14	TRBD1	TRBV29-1	CSVDTGGFGETQYF	TGCAGCGTTGACACAGGGGGCTTCGGGGAGACCCAGTACTTC